This TCR beta chain was identified during a study of T-cell reconstitution after alpha-beta-depleted transplantation in children. The library targeted TCRbeta and was prepared with unique molecular identifiers. TCRdb ran MiXCR on the PCR reads and lists one entry per CDR3 protein. The data show 550,000 to 600,000 distinct CDR3 sequences, with around 23% seen just once and around an eighth held by the top ten. Germline CDR1 reads DFQATT; CDR2 reads SNEGSKA (reference sequence). The CDR3 is made up of 12 amino acids. Notes on this clonotype: Mismatch with germline at one junction end may stem from a read error.

The chain carries TRBV20-1 and TRBJ2-5, with D unresolved. The sequenced sample was PBMCs, mostly from graft donor cells, obtained 360 days after TCRalphabeta/CD19-depleted stem cell transplant. This receptor was identified in a boy younger than two who had a stem cell transplant for acute myeloid leukemia, so the T cells may come from the graft donor. CDR3 protein: CSARDRQETLYF. The CDR3 DNA sequence: TGCAGTGCTAGAGATCGTCAAGAGACCCTGTACTTC.